A selection of T cell receptor beta chains follows, all from one sample in a study of blood T cell repertoires in COVID-19. Some clones are missing from TCRdb's copy, which holds only in-frame ones; the method was immunoSEQ multiplex PCR. This repertoire shows around 150,000 clones, roughly four fifths found once; its top ten account for approximately 21%. Sequencing was done on a sample of peripheral blood. These receptors came from a woman over 75 with acute or convalescent COVID-19. The CDR3 runs from the conserved cysteine through the conserved F or W. Fields, in order: J gene, V gene, CDR3 protein.

J: TRBJ2-3; V: TRBV5-1; CDR3: CASSSGQNTDTQYF
J: TRBJ2-3; V: TRBV30; CDR3: CALQTSGTGTDTQYF
J: TRBJ2-7; V: TRBV6-2/TRBV6-3; CDR3: CASSYSVTSGRGEQYF
J: TRBJ2-1; V: TRBV11-2; CDR3: CASSPRGGISYNEQFF
J: TRBJ1-1; V: TRBV5-1; CDR3: CASSLQGSEAFF
J: TRBJ2-2; V: TRBV18; CDR3: CASSTAVLAGYTGELFF
J: TRBJ1-2; V: TRBV7-9; CDR3: CASSSPGSEGHGYTF
J: TRBJ2-5; V: TRBV19; CDR3: CASTRDSQETQYF
J: TRBJ1-6; V: TRBV18; CDR3: CASSPTVKSPLHF
J: TRBJ1-1; V: TRBV19; CDR3: CASSIEGTEAFF
J: TRBJ2-5; V: TRBV12-3/TRBV12-4; CDR3: CASSPRRGETQYF
J: TRBJ1-2; V: TRBV15; CDR3: CATSGWAGQGAFSYGYTF
J: TRBJ1-5; V: TRBV7-9; CDR3: CASSRQDSNQPQHF
J: TRBJ1-6; V: TRBV7-9; CDR3: CASSLGTESYILHF
J: TRBJ1-6; V: TRBV6-5; CDR3: CASSSTGTGESPLHF
J: TRBJ2-3; V: TRBV10-3; CDR3: CAISESEASGRTDTQYF